The rows below give T cell receptor beta chains drawn from one sample of a study of CD8 T cells in Susac syndrome. A single record per CDR3 protein comes from TCRdb applying MiXCR to the immunoSEQ multiplex PCR reads. The sample holds approximately 150,000 distinct CDR3 sequences, roughly 94% seen once. The sample comprised CD4+ T cells from PBMCs. The receptors were gathered from a human donor in good health. Both conserved end residues are part of each CDR3. Each record gives: CDR3 DNA, CDR3 protein, clone size, D gene, J gene, V gene. The D gene is left open where the match is weak. Size is omitted from some rows. Given values are once, few, many or a class for expanded clones.

TGTGCCAGCAGGGAGAATAAAGGGAATGAGCAGTACTTC	CASRENKGNEQYF	-	-	TRBJ2-7	TRBV6-1
TGTGCCAGCAGCTTAGTCAGGGGACAAAATGGCTACACCTTC	CASSLVRGQNGYTF	-	-	TRBJ1-2	TRBV7-2
TGTGCCAGCAGGAATGACAGGGCGGGGACTGAAGCTTTCTTT	CASRNDRAGTEAFF	-	TRBD1	TRBJ1-1	TRBV2
TGTGCCAGCAGCCAGGAGGCTGGGCATAATTCACCCCTCCACTTT	CASSQEAGHNSPLHF	-	-	TRBJ1-6	TRBV7-2
TGCAGCGTTCGAGCCGGGGGGCGAGGAGGCTACACCTTC	CSVRAGGRGGYTF	-	-	TRBJ1-2	TRBV29-1
TGTGCCAGCAGTCGTGAGTCAGCGGTAGGCACAGATACGCAGTATTTT	CASSRESAVGTDTQYF	-	-	TRBJ2-3	TRBV4-2
TGTGCCAGCAGTGACCAGGGTGTAGCGGGAGGCTCCTACGAGCAGTACTTC	CASSDQGVAGGSYEQYF	few	TRBD2	TRBJ2-7	TRBV2
TGCGCCAGCAGCCCCGGTCCCCGGACAGGGAGCACAGATACGCAGTATTTT	CASSPGPRTGSTDTQYF	-	TRBD1	TRBJ2-3	TRBV5-1
TGTGCCAGCAGCCCCTCGGAGGATTTAGGCTATGGCTACACCTTC	CASSPSEDLGYGYTF	once	-	TRBJ1-2	TRBV4-2
TGTGCCAGCAGCTTAAGGGCGGCGGGGTACAATGAGCAGTTCTTC	CASSLRAAGYNEQFF	once	-	TRBJ2-1	TRBV7-2
TGTGCCAGCAGACCTGGGACAGGGGGACCCTACGAGCAGTACTTC	CASRPGTGGPYEQYF	-	TRBD1	TRBJ2-7	TRBV28
TGCGCCAGCAGCCAAGGGAGACAGGGTGAAAAACTGTTTTTT	CASSQGRQGEKLFF	-	TRBD1	TRBJ1-4	TRBV4-3
TGTGCCTGGAGCGGGCCATCCCGGGCTAATGAAAAACTGTTTTTT	CAWSGPSRANEKLFF	-	-	TRBJ1-4	TRBV30
TGCAGCGGGGAAACTGGACGGGGGTACATGAACACTGAAGCTTTCTTT	CSGETGRGYMNTEAFF	-	-	TRBJ1-1	TRBV29-1
TGTGCCAGCAGCCGCGAGGGGACCCCGAACACCGGGGAGCTGTTTTTT	CASSREGTPNTGELFF	-	-	TRBJ2-2	TRBV9
TGTGCCAGCAGCCCCGGGACTAGCGGGGGGGTAAACTCCTACGAGCAGTACTTC	CASSPGTSGGVNSYEQYF	-	TRBD2	TRBJ2-7	TRBV9
TGCAGTGCTAGGGTACTAGCGGGGGCCAATGAGCAGTTCTTC	CSARVLAGANEQFF	-	TRBD2	TRBJ2-1	TRBV20-1
TGCAGCGTTGAGGACTGGGCTACGGGAGACTCAGATACGCAGTATTTT	CSVEDWATGDSDTQYF	-	-	TRBJ2-3	TRBV29-1
TGCAGCGTACTGACTAGCGGGAGCTCTTACAATGAGCAGTTCTTC	CSVLTSGSSYNEQFF	-	TRBD2	TRBJ2-1	TRBV29-1
TGCAGCGTTCGACGCCTCTCTGAAGAGACCCAGTACTTC	CSVRRLSEETQYF	-	-	TRBJ2-5	TRBV29-1
TGTGCCAGCAGTCGGGTCTCCTCCACGCTCGGCGAAAAACTGTTTTTT	CASSRVSSTLGEKLFF	-	-	TRBJ1-4	TRBV6-1
TGTGCCAGCAGCCCGGACAGGAGAAATCAGCCCCAGCATTTT	CASSPDRRNQPQHF	-	TRBD1	TRBJ1-5	TRBV6-2/TRBV6-3